This T cell receptor (beta chain) was sequenced for a study of cytomegalovirus exposure and HLA in healthy donors. General study points: It emerged from a later analysis that several of the most significant clusters appeared to be linked to common viral pathogens. The later analysis indicated that the majority of CMV-associated TCR beta chains appeared HLA-restricted.

The PCR contained 60 Vbeta and 13 Jbeta primers. Sequenced by immunoSEQ multiplex PCR; TCRdb stores in-frame clones only, minus some. This table holds 110,000 to 150,000 clones, 80% found once. The V and J ends lost 3 bases and 4 bases respectively, with 9 bases between them. The germline gives CDR1 SEHNR, CDR2 FQNEAQ (reference sequence). The CDR3 is 13 residues long. Comment on this clone: The antigen remains undetermined.

The sequencing sample was made of PBMCs. This chain joins TRBV7-9 and TRBJ1-2; tentatively, D is TRBD1 (5 bases). The clonotype comes from a man in his forties in good health and CMV-seronegative. The CDR3, as DNA: TGTGCCAGCAGCTTGCAGGGCGGCTATGGCTACACCTTC. Translation: CASSLQGGYGYTF.